This T cell receptor (beta chain) was observed in a study of T cell responses to AZD1222 COVID-19 vaccine listed by TCRdb under 2021. A note on the overall study: AZD1222 recipients given second doses at about 4 weeks or at about 12 weeks were pooled, since spike-specific TCR depth and breadth were not found to differ between the two schedules. A total of 233 trial participants underwent TCR sequencing, of whom around 200 received two doses of AZD1222 and about 25 received two doses of the MenACWY control vaccine. Trial participants were enrolled by age into 18-55, 56-69 and 70-plus year subgroups, with about 150, 27 and 61 TCR-sequenced participants respectively. General study outcomes and caveats: CD4 TCRs associated with the vaccine covered the entire spike protein, and the dominant responses were in regions 160-218 and 743-854. Participants were mostly white British, with more females than males. The authors suggested clonal diversity may have been underestimated. After two AZD1222 doses, both the breadth and the depth of spike-specific TCRs were significantly higher than at day 0 and than in MenACWY recipients. Nearly half of unique spike-specific TCRs reportedly recognized epitopes outside regions mutated in the B.1.351 and B.1.1.7 variants. Because no samples from the day 14 peak response were available, repertoires could be characterized only after the peak T cell response. Only six or seven AZD1222 recipients were SARS-CoV-2 seropositive at baseline, limiting conclusions about previously exposed vaccinees. In the small 56-69-year group, the increase in depth fell short of significance, most likely because of low power.

The CDR3 runs 13 amino acids, cysteine and phenylalanine included. Only the CDR3 part of the read is kept: 39 bases, read in frame from the first base. CDR1 SGHNT and CDR2 YENEEA are derived from the germline V gene. To note about this clone: The antigen it recognizes is unknown. A read error may account for a junction end that differs from germline.

The CDR3 regions of human TCRbeta chains were analyzed by immunosequencing. As for the original processing: Repertoire TCRs were checked for matches against a reference library of SARS-CoV-2-specific TCRs that had been generated using the MIRA antigen-specificity platform. Breadth was defined as the fraction of unique TCRs that were SARS-CoV-2-associated, and depth was defined as the fraction of total T cells that were SARS-CoV-2-associated. Using the MIRA data, each spike-specific TCR was mapped to the spike region that the TCR reacts to and placed in a CD4 or CD8 class. Log10-transformed breadth and depth values were compared by one-way ANOVA with Sidak's multiple comparisons tests. TCRdb carries this immuneACCESS record with in-frame sequences only. Its versions omit some clonotypes, under half of them owing to an unresolved V gene in the studies checked, with the rest unexplained. The D gene and trimming were derived from the DNA, and the V and J assignments and clone size from that table. The sample data list around 140,000 clones, and about nine tenths of these were observed just once. The ten largest clones represent 5.5% to 7% of the sample.

The sample's time point label, in plain terms: baseline before first vaccination. The vaccinee samples were drawn from two UK trials, COV001 and COV002, one of which was a single-blind randomized controlled phase 2/3 trial testing AZD1222 (ChAdOx1 nCoV-19) in healthy adults. For TCRbeta chain sequencing, PBMC samples from trial participants were taken at day 0 and at day 28 after the second dose. This sequence originates from an adult in good health. The chain is encoded by TRBV11-3 joined to TRBJ2-4; TRBD1 aligns with 9 central bases. The sample was peripheral blood, taken on day 0 of AZD1222 vaccination. The DNA sequence reads TGTGCCAGCAGCTTAGATGGTCGGGACAGGGTTGAGTTC. Its protein product is CASSLDGRDRVEF.